This TCR beta chain was profiled in a study of T cells in Graves' hyperthyroidism and ophthalmopathy. On the study more broadly: Pretreatment peripheral blood was obtained at initial diagnosis. Findings and limits, study-wide: Most clonotypes expanded in thyroid above 0.001 were likewise present in blood. Ophthalmopathy stood apart from stable hyperthyroidism in a 13 V-J model.

This clonotype was seen repeatedly, ten times or more. The antigen is unknown. The investigators amplified TCR beta CDR3 regions from RNA transcripts. A set of HTBI primers served as the primers for a first-round RT-PCR of the TCR CDR3. TCRdb used MiXCR to reprocess the multiplex PCR reads, holding one entry per CDR3 protein. The sample has about 410,000 distinct CDR3 sequences; about 15% are singletons. The CDR3 covers 13 residues. V gave up 6 bases and J gave up 3 bases, with 12 bases separating them. Active moderate-to-severe ophthalmopathy, Clinical Activity Score at least 3, NOSPECS at least 4, under 3 months' duration.

What was sequenced was blood. The chain is built from TRBV12-3 or TRBV12-4 and TRBJ2-7; tentatively, D is TRBD1 (5 bases). The clonotype comes from a man aged 18-30 years with Graves' ophthalmopathy. CDR3 nucleotide sequence: TGTGCCAGCAGGTGGGGCAGGGACTACGAGCAGTACTTC. This sequence encodes CASRWGRDYEQYF.